The 15 T cell receptor beta chains listed next were all sequenced from one sample in a study of T cell clonality in common variable immunodeficiency. The method was immunoSEQ multiplex PCR; TCRdb's version includes in-frame clones alone and lacks a portion of them. The sample yields 35,000 to 50,000 clones, without any singletons. Source material: peripheral blood mononuclear cells. These receptor sequences come from a person aged 18 to 75 in good health.

The sample holds many counts of this clone. From the germline J gene comes the end of the CDR3, since the read stops 3 residues before it. The V call is TRBV20-1, the J call TRBJ2-1, with 7 bases that match TRBD2. The germline gives CDR1 DFQATT, CDR2 SNEGSKA (reference sequence). The V segment lost 4 bases and the J segment 5 bases; nucleotides outside the gene matches: 11. The CDR3 length is 15 residues. The CDR3: CSATRGTTAHNEQFF. The CDR3 DNA, read in part, is TGCAGTGCTACACGGGGGACTACGGCCCACAATGAG.

This clone appeared a few times. The observed sequence ends 3 residues before the CDR3 terminus, with the missing tail filled in from the germline J gene. This chain uses TRBV19 with TRBJ1-5; 7 positions match TRBD1. This CDR3 is 15 amino acids long. Germline V CDR1 and CDR2: LNHDA, SQIVND (reference sequence). V lost 6 bases and J lost 5; bases outside the gene matches: 10. This chain's CDR3 is CASRAGVGGDQPQHF. The sequenced CDR3 bases are TGTGCCAGTAGAGCAGGGGTAGGGGGCGATCAGCCC.

Note on this clone: The read terminates 3 residues before the CDR3 end, so the remaining end is supplied by the germline J gene. The chain recombines TRBV5-6 with TRBJ1-2, with D perhaps matching TRBD1 (5 bases). CDR3 length equals 14 residues. Looked up from germline, CDR1 is SGHDT and CDR2 is YYEEEE. The part of the CDR3 DNA that was read is TGTGCCAGCAGCTTTACAGGCGTCCCCAATGAC. Residues: CASSFTGVPND. The entire CDR3 protein reads CASSFTGVPNDYTF.

A few counts support this clone. The CDR3 goes on 3 residues after the read ends, and that part is filled in from the germline J gene. V usage is TRBV19 and J usage is TRBJ2-3; D gene ambiguous. The CDR3 has 13 amino acids. The germline V gene has CDR1 LNHDA and CDR2 SQIVND (reference sequence). The CDR3 loop reads CASSITANQPQYF. CDR3 bases read: TGTGCCAGTAGTATCACAGCAAATCAGCCG.

This clone has a count of ten or more. The read is 3 residues too short to cover the CDR3 end, so that end is filled in from the germline J gene. The chain has TRBV20-1 and TRBJ2-1, with TRBD2 matching over 11 bases. Germline V CDR1 and CDR2: DFQATT, SNEGSKA (reference sequence). The CDR3 is 17 residues long. The V and J ends lost 0 bases and 4 bases, in that order; junction bases with no gene match: 8. The part of the CDR3 DNA that was read is TGCAGTGCTAGAGATCGTTCCGGGACTAGCGGTTACAATGAG. Its translation: CSARDRSGTSGYNE. The CDR3 in its entirety is CSARDRSGTSGYNEQFF.

This clone was observed at least ten times. The CDR3 end falls 3 residues outside the read, so it is completed with the germline J gene. The gene calls are TRBV29-1 and TRBJ2-2; D is possibly TRBD1 (6 bases). The CDR3 sequence is 14 residues long. Germline CDR1 reads SQVTM; CDR2 reads ANQGSEA. The V and J ends lost 6 bases and 3 bases respectively, with 14 bases between them. The DNA read from the CDR3 is TGCAGCGTAACCGAAAACAGGGACACCGGGGAG. Amino acid sequence: CSVTENRDTGE. The entire CDR3 protein is CSVTENRDTGELFF.

This clone was detected many times. The CDR3 goes on 3 residues after the read ends, and that part is filled in from the germline J gene. This rearrangement joins TRBV11-2 to TRBJ2-1; D is possibly TRBD1 (6 bases). Trimming shortened V by 5 bases and J by 9 bases, and 11 bases separated the two germline ends. Germline V CDR1 and CDR2: SGHAT, FQNNGV. This CDR3 comprises 12 residues. CDR3 sequence reads: CASSLDSPEQFF. The CDR3 DNA, read in part, is TGTGCCAGCAGCCTGGACAGCCCTGAG.

Ten or more counts support this clone. Coverage ceases 3 residues before the CDR3 finishes, and the germline J gene fills in the end. V gene TRBV18 combines with J gene TRBJ2-3; weak D call: TRBD2 (6 bases). CDR1 and CDR2 (germline): KGHSH, LQKENI. V lost 3 bases and J lost 4, with 11 bases in between. CDR3 length equals 14 residues. CDR3 DNA, as far as it was read: TGTGCCAGCTCACCCGGGACTCCAGCAGATACG. Translated: CASSPGTPADT. The full-length CDR3 reads as CASSPGTPADTQYF.

This clone has ten or more counts. Partial CDR3 DNA: TGTGCCAGTAGTCGTCTATCCCAAGATGACAATGAG. This codes for CASSRLSQDDNE. The complete CDR3 reads CASSRLSQDDNEQFF. The chain combines TRBV19 with TRBJ2-1; D remains unclear. The read finishes 3 residues shy of the CDR3 end, and the germline J gene is used to complete it. This CDR3 contains 15 residues. The V end lost 5 bases, the J end lost 5 bases, and 16 bases lay between the germline ends. Germline V gives CDR1 LNHDA, CDR2 SQIVND (reference sequence).

A note on this clone: The read falls 3 residues short of the CDR3 end, and the missing part is taken from the germline J gene. The rearrangement links TRBV2 to TRBJ2-2, with D perhaps TRBD2 (7 bases). V lost 6 bases, J lost 4 bases, and 21 bases lay in between. Germline CDR1 SNHLY, CDR2 FYNNEI. The CDR3 runs to 17 residues. This CDR3 is CASRSVPGGGTTGELFF. The CDR3 DNA, read in part, is TGTGCCAGCAGGAGTGTTCCGGGGGGCGGGACCACCGGGGAG.

Many counts were recorded for this clone. CDR3 DNA (partial): TGCGCCAGCAGCCAAAGACACGTTTCTAGCGGGAACACAGATACG. It codes for CASSQRHVSSGNTDT. The full CDR3 sequence reads CASSQRHVSSGNTDTQYF. The chain has TRBV4-1 and TRBJ2-3; 9 nucleotides agree with TRBD2. The missing CDR3 end, 3 residues past where the read stops, is filled in from the germline J gene. CDR1 and CDR2 (germline): MGHRA, YSYEKL. V lost 2 bases and J lost 2; bases outside the gene matches: 11. The CDR3 has 18 amino acids.

The sample holds many counts of this clone. The CDR3 is cut off 3 residues early in the read; its end comes from the germline J gene. The rearrangement uses TRBV20-1 and TRBJ2-3; 8 bases line up with TRBD2. Germline CDR1 DFQATT, CDR2 SNEGSKA (reference sequence). CDR3 size: 15 residues. Partial CDR3 DNA: TGCAGCCCATGCGACAGGCGGGGGGCTTCAGATACG. Residues: CSPCDRRGASDT. The whole CDR3 sequence is CSPCDRRGASDTQYF.

In this sample, this clone turned up many times. The CDR3 end is not reached by the read, which stops 3 residues before it; the germline J gene fills it in. The rearrangement joins TRBV7-8 to TRBJ2-7; perhaps TRBD1 as D (5 bases). The CDR3 sequence is 15 residues long. V lost 1 base and J lost 4, with 14 bases in between. The germline V gene has CDR1 SGHVS and CDR2 FQNEAQ. This CDR3 reads CASSLDPGKVYEQYF. The CDR3 DNA, read in part, is TGTGCCAGCAGCTTAGATCCAGGGAAGGTTTACGAG.

This clone was detected many times. With the read ending 3 residues before the CDR3 end, the germline J gene is used to fill in that end. The chain employs TRBV5-1 and TRBJ1-1, with D tentatively TRBD1 (5 bases). Germline lookup yields CDR1 SGHRS and CDR2 YFSETQ. Trimming shortened V by 4 bases and J by 7 bases, and 17 bases separated the two germline ends. The CDR3 is made up of 14 amino acids. CDR3 protein: CASSPGVLYGEAFF. The DNA read from the CDR3 is TGCGCCAGCAGCCCGGGGGTTTTGTATGGTGAA.

This clone has a count of ten or more. The read halts 3 residues ahead of the CDR3 end, with the missing end drawn from the germline J gene. V and J are TRBV5-1 and TRBJ2-5; 13 nucleotides line up with TRBD2. The CDR3 extends over 17 amino acids. Losses at the gene ends were 3 bases for V and 1 base for J; bases not matched to a gene: 6. Per the germline V gene, CDR1 is SGHRS and CDR2 is YFSETQ. Partial CDR3 DNA: TGCGCCAGCAGCTGGCGGACTAGCGGGGGTATCCAAGAGACC. Translation gives CASSWRTSGGIQET. In full, the CDR3 is CASSWRTSGGIQETQYF.